What follows is one TCR beta chain and its context. The antigen it binds to is not known. It has no much larger one-base neighbor in the sample; base qualities were not kept. The immunoSEQ Assay, a bias-controlled multiplex PCR, was used to amplify TCRbeta CDR3 regions from genomic DNA. The authors' pipeline ran thus. The number of nucleated cells in each sample was estimated by amplification of reference gene primers within the assay. Sequence reads were collapsed and filtered to measure the absolute abundance of every unique TCRbeta CDR3 rearrangement. Productive Simpson clonality was computed per sample as the square root of Simpson's diversity index over productive rearrangements. In its TCRdb copy, this immuneACCESS table keeps in-frame sequences only and misses some clones. Where compared with another copy, unresolved V genes explain less than half of these, and the others have no known cause. V, J and clone size were drawn from that table, and D and trimming were deduced from the DNA. The sample yields about 270,000 clones; 80% to 90% were counted once. The top ten constitute 9.5% to 11% of the sample.

The collaborating institutions used their own protocols to collect whole blood in K2EDTA tubes. For TCRbeta analysis, collaborators shipped samples in one of three forms: frozen whole blood, isolated PBMCs, or DNA extracted from either of those sample types. This sample is drawn from a study of blood T cell repertoires in COVID-19 (dated by TCRdb to about 2020). Study-level background: Collaborator samples came from the United States, Italy and Spain and covered acute and convalescent phases of COVID-19. The prospective study material was composed of cDNA or gDNA derived from T cells, B-cell-depleted T cells, or PBMCs. Deeply sampled blood TCRbeta repertoires from subjects exposed to, actively infected with, or recovered from COVID-19 were included in the dataset. Where available, HLA class I and class II types were obtained from metadata supplied by the sample provider rather than from assay-based typing. A de-identified subject ID, COVID-19 status, age in years and sex were almost always included in the sample metadata. The repertoires were made available in a free public database intended to serve as a resource for research on the immune response to SARS-CoV-2. Samples came from the ongoing ImmuneRACE study (first 160 participants) plus 1,254 subjects from 6 global collaborators. The paper's findings and limits, for the study overall: Clinical and demographic metadata were provided uncurated, with the amount varying by source and participant.

Trimming at the junction amounts to 2 bases on V and 2 bases on J, and the germline ends lie 9 bases apart. The germline V gene (reference sequence) provides CDR1 MNHEY and CDR2 SMNVEV. The CDR3, from cysteine to phenylalanine, totals 14 residues. Solely the CDR3 DNA is kept, with 42 bases framed from the first base. The chain employs TRBV27 and TRBJ1-1; the D gene is possibly TRBD1, with 6 bases matching. Sequencing used peripheral blood. The origin of this receptor is a woman in her seventies with acute or convalescent COVID-19. The CDR3 corresponds to CASSLAGANTEAFF. The DNA sequence reads TGTGCCAGCAGTTTAGCAGGGGCTAACACTGAAGCTTTCTTT.